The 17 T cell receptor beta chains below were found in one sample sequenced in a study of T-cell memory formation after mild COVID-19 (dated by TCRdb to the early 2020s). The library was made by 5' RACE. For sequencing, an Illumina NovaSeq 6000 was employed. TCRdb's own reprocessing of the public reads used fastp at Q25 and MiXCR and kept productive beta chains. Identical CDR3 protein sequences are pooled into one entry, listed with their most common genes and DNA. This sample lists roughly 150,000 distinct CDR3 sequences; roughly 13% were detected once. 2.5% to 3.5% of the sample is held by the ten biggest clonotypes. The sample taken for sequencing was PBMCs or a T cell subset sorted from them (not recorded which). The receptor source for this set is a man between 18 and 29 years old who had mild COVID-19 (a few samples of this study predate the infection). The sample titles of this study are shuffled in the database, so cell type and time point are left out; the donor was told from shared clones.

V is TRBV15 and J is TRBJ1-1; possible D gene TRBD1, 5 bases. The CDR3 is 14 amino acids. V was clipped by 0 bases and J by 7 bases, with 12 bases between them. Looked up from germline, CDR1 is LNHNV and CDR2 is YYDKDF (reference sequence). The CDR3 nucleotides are TGTGCCACCAGCAGAGATCGGGGACGGATTGAAGCTTTCTTT. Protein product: CATSRDRGRIEAFF.

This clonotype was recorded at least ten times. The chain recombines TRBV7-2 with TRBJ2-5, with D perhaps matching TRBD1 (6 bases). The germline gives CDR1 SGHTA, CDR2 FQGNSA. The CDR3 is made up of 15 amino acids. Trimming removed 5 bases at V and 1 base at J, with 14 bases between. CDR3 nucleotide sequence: TGTGCCAGCAGCCCCCGTGTAGGGGGCCAAGAGACCCAGTACTTC. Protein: CASSPRVGGQETQYF. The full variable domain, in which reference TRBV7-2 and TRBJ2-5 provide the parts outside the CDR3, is GAGVSQSPSNKVTEKGKDVELRCDPISGHTALYWYRQSLGQGLEFLIYFQGNSAPDKSGLPSDRFSAERTGGSVSTLTIQRTQQEDSAVYLCASSPRVGGQETQYFGPGTRLLVL.

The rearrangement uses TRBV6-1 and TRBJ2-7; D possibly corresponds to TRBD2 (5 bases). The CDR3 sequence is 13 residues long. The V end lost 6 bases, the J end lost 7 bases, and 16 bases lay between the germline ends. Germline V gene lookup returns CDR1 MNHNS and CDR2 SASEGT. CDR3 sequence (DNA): TGTGCCAGCAGAGCAGACAACCCGGGGGAGCAGTACTTC. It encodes CASRADNPGEQYF.

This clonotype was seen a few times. CDR3: CSARDLKGTGELFF. In DNA, the CDR3 is TGCAGTGCTAGAGATCTTAAGGGCACCGGGGAGCTGTTTTTT. The J gene is TRBJ2-2, the V gene TRBV20-1; D is uncertain. The V end lost 0 bases, the J end lost 4 bases, and 9 bases lay between the germline ends. Germline CDR1 reads DFQATT; CDR2 reads SNEGSKA (reference sequence). The CDR3 spans 14 residues.

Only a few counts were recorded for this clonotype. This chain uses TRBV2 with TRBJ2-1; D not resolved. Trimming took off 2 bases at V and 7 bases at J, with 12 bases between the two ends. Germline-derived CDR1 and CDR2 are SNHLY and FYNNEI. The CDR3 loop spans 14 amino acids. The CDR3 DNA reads TGTGCCAGCAGTGAACGACCTACCCGGAATGAGCAGTTCTTC. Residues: CASSERPTRNEQFF.

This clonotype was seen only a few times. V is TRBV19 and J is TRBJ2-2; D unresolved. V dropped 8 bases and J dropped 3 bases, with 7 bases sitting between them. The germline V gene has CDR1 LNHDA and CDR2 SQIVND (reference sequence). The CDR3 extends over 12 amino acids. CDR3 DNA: TGTGCCAGTGAACAGCACACCGGGGAGCTGTTTTTT. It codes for CASEQHTGELFF.

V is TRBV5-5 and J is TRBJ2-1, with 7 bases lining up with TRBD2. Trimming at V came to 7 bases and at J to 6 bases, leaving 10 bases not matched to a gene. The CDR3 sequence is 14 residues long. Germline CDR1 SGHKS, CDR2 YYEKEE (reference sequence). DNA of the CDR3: TGTGCCAGCCGGACTAGTCCCCAATCCAATGAGCAGTTCTTC. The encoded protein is CASRTSPQSNEQFF. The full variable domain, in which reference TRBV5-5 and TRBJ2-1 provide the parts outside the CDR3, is DAGVTQSPTHLIKTRGQQVTLRCSPISGHKSVSWYQQVLGQGPQFIFQYYEKEERGRGNFPDRFSARQFPNYSSELNVNALLLGDSALYLCASRTSPQSNEQFFGPGTRLTVL.

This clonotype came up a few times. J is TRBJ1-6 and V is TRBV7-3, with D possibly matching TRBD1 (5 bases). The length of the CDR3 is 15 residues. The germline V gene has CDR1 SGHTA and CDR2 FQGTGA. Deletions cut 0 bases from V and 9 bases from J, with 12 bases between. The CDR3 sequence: CASSLTEGSSSPLHF. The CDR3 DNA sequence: TGTGCCAGCAGCTTAACGGAGGGGAGCAGTTCACCCCTCCACTTT.

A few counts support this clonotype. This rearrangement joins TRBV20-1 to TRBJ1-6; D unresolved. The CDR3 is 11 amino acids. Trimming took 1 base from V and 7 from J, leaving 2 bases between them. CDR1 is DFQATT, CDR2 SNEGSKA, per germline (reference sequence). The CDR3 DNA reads TGCAGTGCTAGAGCGAATTCACCCCTCCACTTT. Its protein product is CSARANSPLHF.

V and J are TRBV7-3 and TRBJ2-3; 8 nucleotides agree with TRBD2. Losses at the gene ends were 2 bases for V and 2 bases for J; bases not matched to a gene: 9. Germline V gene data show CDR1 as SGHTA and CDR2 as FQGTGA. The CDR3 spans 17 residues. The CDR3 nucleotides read TGTGCCAGCAGCTTAGAGGGCGGGGGGACCTTCACAGATACGCAGTATTTT. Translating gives CASSLEGGGTFTDTQYF.

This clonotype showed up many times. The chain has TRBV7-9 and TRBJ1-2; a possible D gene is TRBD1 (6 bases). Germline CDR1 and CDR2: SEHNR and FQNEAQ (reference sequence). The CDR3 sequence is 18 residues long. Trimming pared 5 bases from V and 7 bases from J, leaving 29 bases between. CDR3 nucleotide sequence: TGTGCCAGCAGCAGCTTTTTAGGGGGGGGACCGTACTTGTCTGGCTACACCTTC. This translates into CASSSFLGGGPYLSGYTF.

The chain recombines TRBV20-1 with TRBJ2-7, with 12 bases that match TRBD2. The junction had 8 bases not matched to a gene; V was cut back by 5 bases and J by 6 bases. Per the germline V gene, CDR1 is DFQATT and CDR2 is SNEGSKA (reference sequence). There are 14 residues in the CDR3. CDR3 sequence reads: CSASMTSGGTEQYV. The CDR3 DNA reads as TGCAGTGCTTCCATGACTAGCGGGGGAACCGAGCAGTACGTC.

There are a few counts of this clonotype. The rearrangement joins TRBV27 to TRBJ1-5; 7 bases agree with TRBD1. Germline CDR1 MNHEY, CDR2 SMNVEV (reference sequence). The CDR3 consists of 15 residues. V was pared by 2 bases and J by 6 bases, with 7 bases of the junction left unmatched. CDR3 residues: CASSLTGVGSQPQHF. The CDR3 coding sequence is TGTGCCAGCAGTTTAACAGGGGTTGGGAGTCAGCCCCAGCATTTT.

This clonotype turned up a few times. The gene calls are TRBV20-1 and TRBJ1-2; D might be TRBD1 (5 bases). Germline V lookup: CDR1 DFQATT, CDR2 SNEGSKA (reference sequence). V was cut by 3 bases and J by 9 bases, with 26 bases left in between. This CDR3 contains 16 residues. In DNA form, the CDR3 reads TGCAGTGCTAGCCGCACATTTCGACAGACGAGGTCTAGCTACACCTTC. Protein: CSASRTFRQTRSSYTF.

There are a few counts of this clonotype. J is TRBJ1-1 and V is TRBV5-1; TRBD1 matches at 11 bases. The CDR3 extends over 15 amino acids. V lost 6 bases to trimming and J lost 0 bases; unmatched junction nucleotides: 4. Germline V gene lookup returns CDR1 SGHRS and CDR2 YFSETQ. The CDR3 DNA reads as TGCGCCAGCACACGGACAGGGGGCATGAACACTGAAGCTTTCTTT. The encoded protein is CASTRTGGMNTEAFF.

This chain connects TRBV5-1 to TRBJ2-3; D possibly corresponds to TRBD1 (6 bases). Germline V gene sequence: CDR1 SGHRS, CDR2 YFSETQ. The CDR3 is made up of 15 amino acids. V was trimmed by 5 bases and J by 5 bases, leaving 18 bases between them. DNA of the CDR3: TGCGCCAGCAGTTCACAGGGAGAAGGGAAAGATACGCAGTATTTT. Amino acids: CASSSQGEGKDTQYF.

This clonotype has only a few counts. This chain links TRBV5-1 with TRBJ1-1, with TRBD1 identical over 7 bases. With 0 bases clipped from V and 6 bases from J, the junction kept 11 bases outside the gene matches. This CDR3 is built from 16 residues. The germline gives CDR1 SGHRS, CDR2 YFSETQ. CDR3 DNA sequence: TGCGCCAGCAGCTTGGATCCGGCCGGCCAGGGGGCTGAAGCTTTCTTT. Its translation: CASSLDPAGQGAEAFF.